This T cell receptor (beta chain) was sequenced in a study of shared T cell receptors in the human thymus. The assay was immunoSEQ multiplex PCR, and TCRdb's table has in-frame clones only and misses some. The repertoire has 540,000 or so clones, around 78% of them found once; the top ten carry around 0.012%. V shed 3 bases, J shed 3 bases, and the junction held 4 bases outside the gene matches. The CDR3 sequence is 18 residues long. CDR1 is SGHTA, CDR2 FQGNSA, per germline. A further study also used this sample, focusing on human thymus T cells. As that study records: Finnish infants who were healthy and having corrective surgery for congenital heart defects made up the donors. Surgeons resected thymus tissue during corrective heart surgery. Across thymic and blood repertoires, the usage of V and J genes appeared to be biased.

The chain links TRBV7-2 to TRBJ2-6; 14 positions agree with TRBD2. The sequenced material came from thymocytes. This TCR was sampled from a boy younger than two with a congenital heart defect. CDR3 bases: TGTGCCAGCAGCTTGACTAGCGGGAGGGCCTATGGGGCCAACGTCCTGACTTTC. Protein sequence: CASSLTSGRAYGANVLTF.